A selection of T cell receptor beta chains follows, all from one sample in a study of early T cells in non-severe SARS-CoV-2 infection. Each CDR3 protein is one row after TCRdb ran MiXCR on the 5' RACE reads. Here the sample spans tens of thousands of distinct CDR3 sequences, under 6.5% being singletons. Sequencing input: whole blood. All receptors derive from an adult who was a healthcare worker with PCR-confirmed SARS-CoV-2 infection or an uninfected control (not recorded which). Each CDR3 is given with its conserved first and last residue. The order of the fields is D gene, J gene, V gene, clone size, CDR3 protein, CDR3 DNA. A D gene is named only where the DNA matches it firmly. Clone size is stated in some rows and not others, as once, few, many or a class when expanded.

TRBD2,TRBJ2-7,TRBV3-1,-,CASRGASGGFYEQYF,TGTGCCAGCAGGGGTGCTAGCGGGGGTTTCTACGAGCAGTACTTC
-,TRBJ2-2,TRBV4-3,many,CASSQTLVAGELFF,TGCGCCAGCAGCCAGACACTAGTGGCCGGGGAGCTGTTTTTT
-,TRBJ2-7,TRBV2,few,CALTEGHSYEQYF,TGTGCCCTCACCGAGGGGCACTCCTACGAGCAGTACTTC
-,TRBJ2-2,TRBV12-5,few,CASGLPLREELFF,TGTGCTAGTGGTTTGCCCCTTCGCGAGGAGCTGTTTTTT
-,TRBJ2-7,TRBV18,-,CASSPQGPQLGEQYF,TGTGCCAGCTCACCACAGGGGCCACAACTGGGGGAGCAGTACTTC
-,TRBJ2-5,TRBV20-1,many,CSALEGIRETQYF,TGCAGTGCTTTGGAGGGGATACGAGAGACCCAGTACTTC
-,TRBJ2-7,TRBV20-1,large,CSASREKDEQYF,TGCAGTGCTAGCCGGGAGAAGGATGAGCAGTACTTC
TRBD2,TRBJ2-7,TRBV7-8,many,CASSPHRVAGRLLYEQYF,TGTGCCAGCAGCCCACACCGCGTAGCGGGGCGGCTTTTATACGAGCAGTACTTC
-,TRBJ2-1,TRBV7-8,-,CAGSPRAGTRAFNEQFF,TGTGCCGGCAGCCCAAGGGCTGGGACCCGAGCTTTCAATGAGCAGTTCTTC
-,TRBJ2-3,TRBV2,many,CASSEPGLYSDTQYF,TGTGCCAGCAGTGAGCCAGGGCTCTACTCAGATACGCAGTATTTT
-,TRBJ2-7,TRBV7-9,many,CASSLALPPPEQYF,TGTGCCAGCAGCTTAGCGCTACCCCCCCCCGAGCAGTACTTC
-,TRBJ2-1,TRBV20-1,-,CSADRLDRYNEQFF,TGCAGTGCTGACCGCCTGGACCGATACAATGAGCAGTTCTTC
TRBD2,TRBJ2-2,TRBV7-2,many,CASTSSGYTGELFF,TGTGCCAGCACATCTAGCGGGTACACCGGGGAGCTGTTTTTT
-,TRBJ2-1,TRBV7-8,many,CASSGPAGLWDEQFF,TGTGCCAGCAGCGGCCCAGCGGGCTTGTGGGATGAGCAGTTCTTC
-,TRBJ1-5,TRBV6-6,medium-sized,CASSYTLGLIRGNQPQHF,TGTGCCAGCAGTTACACACTCGGACTGATCAGGGGCAATCAGCCCCAGCATTTT
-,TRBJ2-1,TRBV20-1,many,CSARGSLGGPVSYNEQFF,TGCAGTGCTAGAGGCTCCCTTGGGGGTCCGGTTTCCTACAATGAGCAGTTCTTC
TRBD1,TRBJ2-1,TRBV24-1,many,CATGTGVREQFF,TGTGCCACGGGGACAGGGGTGAGGGAGCAGTTCTTC
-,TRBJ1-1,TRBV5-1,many,CASSLDFDTEAFF,TGCGCCAGCAGCTTGGACTTTGACACTGAAGCTTTCTTT
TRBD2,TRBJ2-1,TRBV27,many,CASSLGSSGYNEQFF,TGTGCCAGCAGTTTAGGATCTAGCGGATACAATGAGCAGTTCTTC
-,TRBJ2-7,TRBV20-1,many,CSARPPLDEQYF,TGCAGTGCCCGACCACCACTGGACGAGCAGTACTTC
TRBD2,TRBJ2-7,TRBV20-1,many,CSAVLAGDVYEQYF,TGCAGTGCTGTGCTAGCGGGAGACGTCTACGAGCAGTACTTC
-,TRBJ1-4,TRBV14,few,CASSRGRREKLFF,TGTGCCAGCAGCCGTGGCAGGCGAGAAAAACTGTTTTTT
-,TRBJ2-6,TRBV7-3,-,CASSFQGANVLTF,TGTGCCAGCAGCTTTCAGGGCGCCAACGTCCTGACTTTC
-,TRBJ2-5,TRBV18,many,CASSPLKAGQETQYF,TGTGCCAGCTCACCACTCAAGGCAGGCCAAGAGACCCAGTACTTC
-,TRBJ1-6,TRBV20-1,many,CSARLGEGSPLHF,TGCAGTGCTAGACTGGGAGAGGGTTCACCCCTCCACTTT
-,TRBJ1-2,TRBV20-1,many,CSARIGGYGYTF,TGCAGTGCAAGGATCGGGGGCTATGGCTACACCTTC
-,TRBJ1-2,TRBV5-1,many,CASSLRGADYGYTF,TGCGCCAGCAGCTTGCGGGGGGCTGACTATGGCTACACCTTC
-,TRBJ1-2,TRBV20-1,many,CSARAVGSYGYTF,TGCAGTGCTAGAGCGGTTGGCAGCTATGGCTACACCTTC
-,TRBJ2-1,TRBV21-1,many,CASSKERAAISYNEQFF,TGTGCCAGCAGCAAAGAGCGGGCAGCCATCTCCTACAATGAGCAGTTCTTC
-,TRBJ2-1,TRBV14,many,CASSQERLLRNEQFF,TGTGCCAGCAGCCAAGAAAGACTGCTTCGCAATGAGCAGTTCTTC
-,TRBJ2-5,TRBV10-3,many,CAISESRETQYF,TGTGCCATCAGTGAGTCTCGGGAGACCCAGTACTTC
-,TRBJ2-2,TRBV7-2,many,CASSQGSTGELFF,TGTGCCAGCAGTCAGGGCAGCACCGGGGAGCTGTTTTTT